The 32 T cell receptor beta chains listed next were all sequenced from one sample in a study of beta chain features in type 1 diabetes. Study conclusions and caveats: Among all four CD4+ subsets, Type 1 diabetes patients had TCRB CDR3s that were moderately but significantly shorter.

Their recognized antigens are unknown. Reverse transcription of all isolated RNA meant that expressed TCRB transcripts were sequenced. The table came from immunoSEQ multiplex PCR; TCRdb's copy has only in-frame clones and leaves some out. The sample comprises 300,000 to 450,000 clones, roughly 9.8% of which are singletons, and around 0.66% rests with the top ten. Material for sequencing was central memory CD4+ T cells from blood. The receptors were gathered from a man younger than 40 with type 1 diabetes.

The genes are TRBV10-3 and TRBJ2-3; D unresolved. The CDR3 consists of 14 residues. Trimming cost V 8 bases and J 0 bases, with 12 bases left between them. The germline V gene encodes CDR1 ENHRY and CDR2 SYGVKD. Here the CDR3 DNA reads TGTGCCATCCTCGACACAACTAGCACAGATACGCAGTATTTT. It translates to CAILDTTSTDTQYF.

The chain has TRBV5-6 and TRBJ1-4, with D possibly being TRBD1 (6 bases). The CDR3 covers 15 residues. The germline V gene has CDR1 SGHDT and CDR2 YYEEEE. The V end was cut by 4 bases, the J end by 8 bases, with 18 bases between. CDR3 protein: CASSATGTRGEKLFF. The CDR3 bases are TGTGCCAGCAGCGCAACAGGGACGAGGGGGGAAAAACTGTTTTTT.

This clone occurred a few times. The rearrangement joins TRBV6-5 to TRBJ2-2; 8 bases are shared with TRBD2. Looked up from germline, CDR1 is MNHEY and CDR2 is SVGAGI. The CDR3 consists of 14 residues. The junction had 5 bases not matched to a gene; V was cut back by 4 bases and J by 7 bases. The CDR3 sequence is CASSWTSSGGELFF. CDR3 coding DNA: TGTGCCAGCAGTTGGACTAGCTCGGGCGGGGAGCTGTTTTTT.

The rearrangement uses TRBV5-4 and TRBJ1-1; possibly TRBD1 for D (6 bases). CDR3 length: 16 residues. Germline V gives CDR1 SGHNT, CDR2 YYREEE (reference sequence). V lost 4 bases and J lost 4, with 20 bases in between. CDR3 coding DNA: TGTGCCAGCAGCGAAGGGGACACCCGGTGGGGCACTGAAGCTTTCTTT. Amino acids: CASSEGDTRWGTEAFF.

This clone has just a few counts. The rearrangement joins TRBV19 to TRBJ2-5; D gene unclear. The CDR3 is made up of 15 amino acids. Per germline, CDR1 LNHDA and CDR2 SQIVND (reference sequence). Trimming shortened V by 5 bases and J by 4 bases, and 17 bases separated the two germline ends. The DNA for the CDR3 is TGTGCCAGTAGTCCCCGACGTAGTCGGACAGAGACCCAGTACTTC. Protein product: CASSPRRSRTETQYF.

To note about this clone: This is likely an artifact of a read error, given a far larger clone one base away. Distinct nucleotide sequences in the sample also encode this CDR3. This sequence joins TRBV7-9 and TRBJ2-3; D remains unclear. V dropped 4 bases and J dropped 3 bases, with 2 bases sitting between them. This CDR3 contains 11 residues. The germline V gene has CDR1 SEHNR and CDR2 FQNEAQ (reference sequence). CDR3 loop: CASSSTDTQYF. The CDR3 DNA reads as TGTGCCAGCAGCTCTACAGATACGCAGTATTTT.

CDR3 sequence reads: CASSKVDGGTHEQYF. CDR3 sequence (DNA): TGTGCCAGCAGCAAAGTTGACGGAGGGACCCACGAGCAGTACTTC. V usage is TRBV21-1 and J usage is TRBJ2-7; the D call TRBD2 from the table was never checked on the DNA. TRBV21-1 is noted as a pseudogene. CDR3 length: 15 residues.

In the case of this clone: Compared with germline, one end of the junction differs, possibly owing to a read error. This chain joins TRBV10-3 and TRBJ1-1; D unclear. Germline V gene lookup returns CDR1 ENHRY and CDR2 SYGVKD. The CDR3 totals 15 residues. CDR3: CASSAGTLMNTEAFF. For the CDR3, the DNA is TGTGCCAGCAGTGCAGGTACCCTCATGAACACTGAAGCTTTCTTT.

This clone appeared a few times. The chain couples TRBV6-4 to TRBJ2-2; perhaps TRBD2 as D (5 bases). Germline V gene data show CDR1 as MRHNA and CDR2 as SNTAGT. This CDR3 is built from 13 residues. Between the trimmed V and J ends, which lost 4 bases and 8 bases, there was a span of 11 bases. In DNA form, the CDR3 reads TGTGCCAGCAGTGGCGAGGGCGTAGGGGAGCTGTTTTTT. This translates into CASSGEGVGELFF.

The V gene is TRBV7-2, the J gene TRBJ2-1, with a possible D match to TRBD1 (6 bases). Per the germline V gene, CDR1 is SGHTA and CDR2 is FQGNSA. This CDR3 comprises 15 residues. Between the trimmed V and J ends, which lost 7 bases and 7 bases, there was a span of 20 bases. CDR3 in amino acids: CASTLGTHFSNEQFF. CDR3 nucleotides: TGTGCCAGCACCCTAGGGACACATTTCTCAAATGAGCAGTTCTTC.

In this sample, this clone turned up many times. V gene TRBV7-3 combines with J gene TRBJ2-2, with D maybe TRBD1 (6 bases). This CDR3 contains 16 residues. Trimming cost V 5 bases and J 0 bases, with 13 bases left between them. The germline CDR1 and CDR2 sequences are SGHTA and FQGTGA. CDR3 loop: CASSRTGNSNTGELFF. CDR3 nucleotide sequence: TGTGCCAGCAGCCGAACAGGGAATTCGAACACCGGGGAGCTGTTTTTT.

This clone has more than one count but fewer than ten. The chain has TRBV15 and TRBJ1-5; D ambiguous. CDR1 is LNHNV, CDR2 YYDKDF, per germline (reference sequence). The CDR3 is made up of 16 amino acids. V gave up 0 bases and J gave up 3 bases, with 12 bases separating them. The CDR3 loop is CATSRDFWQSNQPQHF. The CDR3 DNA is TGTGCCACCAGCAGAGATTTTTGGCAGTCCAATCAGCCCCAGCATTTT.

This clone appeared a few times. The chain uses TRBV25-1 and TRBJ2-3; 8 bases map to TRBD1. Germline values: CDR1 MGHDK, CDR2 SYGVNS. The CDR3 is 14 residues long. V shed 5 bases and J 1 base; nucleotides not matched to a gene: 2. The CDR3 region is CASSSGQGTDTQYF. In DNA form, the CDR3 reads TGTGCCAGCAGTTCGGGACAGGGCACAGATACGCAGTATTTT. The whole variable domain, filled in from reference TRBV25-1 and TRBJ2-3, reads EADIYQTPRYLVIGTGKKITLECSQTMGHDKMYWYQQDPGMELHLIHYSYGVNSTEKGDLSSESTVSRIRTEHFPLTLESARPSHTSQYLCASSSGQGTDTQYFGPGTRLTVL.

This clone occurred many times. This sequence joins TRBV7-9 and TRBJ2-1, with D tentatively TRBD1 or TRBD2 (5 bases each). The V gene's germline CDR1 is SEHNR and CDR2 FQNEAQ (reference sequence). V was clipped by 5 bases and J by 4 bases, with 18 bases between them. There are 16 residues in the CDR3. CDR3 in DNA: TGTGCCAGCAGCCCGCACCGGGACCGAACTTACAATGAGCAGTTCTTC. It translates to CASSPHRDRTYNEQFF.

This clone was picked up a small number of times. This chain uses TRBV6-4 with TRBJ1-2, with 8 bases identical to TRBD1. This CDR3 spans 13 amino acids. Germline CDR1 and CDR2: MRHNA and SNTAGT. J was trimmed by 6 bases and V by 6 bases; bases with no gene match: 6. The DNA for the CDR3 is TGTGCCAGCAGCTCCGGGACAGGTCATGGCTACACCTTC. Translating it yields CASSSGTGHGYTF.

The gene calls are TRBV6-5 and TRBJ2-3, with no clear D. Per germline, CDR1 MNHEY and CDR2 SVGAGI. The CDR3 extends over 12 amino acids. Trimming shortened V by 4 bases and J by 6 bases, and 8 bases separated the two germline ends. CDR3 nucleotide sequence: TGTGCCAGCAGTTCCTTCGAGGATACGCAGTATTTT. Its translation is CASSSFEDTQYF.

This clone has only a few counts. This chain joins TRBV7-2 and TRBJ2-1, with 9 bases aligning to TRBD1. J gave up 4 bases and V 0 bases, and 4 bases lay outside the gene matches. The CDR3 has 16 residues. Germline V gives CDR1 SGHTA, CDR2 FQGNSA. As DNA, the CDR3 is TGTGCCAGCAGCTTAGCGGCGGGACAGGGTTACAATGAGCAGTTCTTC. Encoded protein: CASSLAAGQGYNEQFF.

V usage is TRBV7-3 and J usage is TRBJ2-3; 9 bases match TRBD1. V shed 5 bases, J shed 5 bases, and the junction held 2 bases outside the gene matches. CDR3 length: 13 residues. CDR1 and CDR2 (germline): SGHTA, FQGTGA. Here the CDR3 DNA reads TGTGCCAGCAGCCCGGACAGGGGAGATACGCAGTATTTT. Its translation: CASSPDRGDTQYF.

The rearrangement joins TRBV11-2 to TRBJ2-2; the D is unclear. The germline V and J ends were trimmed by 5 bases and 6 bases, with 10 bases remaining between them. The germline CDR1 and CDR2 sequences are SGHAT and FQNNGV. CDR3 length equals 13 residues. The CDR3 coding sequence is TGTGCCAGCAGCCCCAGGTCACCCGGGGAGCTGTTTTTT. Translation gives CASSPRSPGELFF. The full variable domain, its missing parts supplied by reference TRBV11-2 and TRBJ2-2, is EAGVAQSPRYKIIEKRQSVAFWCNPISGHATLYWYQQILGQGPKLLIQFQNNGVVDDSQLPKDRFSAERLKGVDSTLKIQPAKLEDSAVYLCASSPRSPGELFFGEGSRLTVL.

This clone was detected only a few times. V usage is TRBV6-5 and J usage is TRBJ1-5; the D is unclear. The germline V gene encodes CDR1 MNHEY and CDR2 SVGAGI. V lost 7 bases and J lost 4, with 11 bases in between. This CDR3 is 13 amino acids long. In DNA, the CDR3 is TGTGCCAGCAACGAGGTAAAAAATCAGCCCCAGCATTTT. As protein: CASNEVKNQPQHF.

This clone was picked up a small number of times. The genes are TRBV5-4 and TRBJ2-2, with D perhaps matching TRBD2 (7 bases). Germline-derived CDR1 and CDR2 are SGHNT and YYREEE (reference sequence). V lost 0 bases to trimming and J lost 6 bases, with 15 bases between them. The CDR3 contains 16 residues. The CDR3 region is CASSLATRGGSGELFF. CDR3 nucleotide sequence: TGTGCCAGCAGCTTGGCTACAAGGGGGGGTTCCGGGGAGCTGTTTTTT.

The rearrangement links TRBV11-3 to TRBJ2-3; TRBD2 matches 8 bases. From germline, CDR1 is SGHNT and CDR2 YENEEA. The length of the CDR3 is 16 residues. The J segment lost 3 bases and the V segment lost 2 bases, leaving 7 bases of the junction unmatched. In nucleotides, the CDR3 is TGTGCCAGCAGCTTAACGGGGGGCGGGAGGACAGATACGCAGTATTTT. It yields the protein CASSLTGGGRTDTQYF. Complete variable domain (other parts from reference TRBV11-3 and TRBJ2-3): EAGVVQSPRYKIIEKKQPVAFWCNPISGHNTLYWYLQNLGQGPELLIRYENEEAVDDSQLPKDRFSAERLKGVDSTLKIQPAELGDSAVYLCASSLTGGGRTDTQYFGPGTRLTVL.

The rearrangement joins TRBV9 to TRBJ2-4; D unclear. Germline CDR1 SGDLS, CDR2 YYNGEE. Between the trimmed V and J ends, which lost 1 base and 6 bases, there was a span of 11 bases. The CDR3 contains 14 residues. The CDR3 here is CASSVRAKVNIQYF. The CDR3 region has the DNA TGTGCCAGCAGCGTAAGGGCAAAGGTAAACATTCAGTACTTC.

A note on this clone: This may come from a read error, since a much larger clone is one base off. The same CDR3 is also encoded by other DNA sequences in this sample. The chain recombines TRBV11-3 with TRBJ2-3; D is uncertain. V gave up 5 bases and J gave up 6 bases, with 6 bases separating them. The CDR3 has 11 amino acids. Per germline, CDR1 SGHNT and CDR2 YENEEA. The CDR3 loop is CASSLGDTQYF. The CDR3 DNA follows: TGTGCCAGCAGCCTGGGGGATACGCAGTATTTT.

Only a few counts were recorded for this clone. This rearrangement joins TRBV7-2 to TRBJ2-7; D ambiguous. Trimming cost V 7 bases and J 0 bases, with 7 bases left between them. In germline, CDR1 is SGHTA, CDR2 FQGNSA. The length of the CDR3 is 12 residues. The CDR3 sequence is CASKPSSYEQYF. The CDR3 nucleotides are TGTGCCAGCAAACCGAGCTCCTACGAGCAGTACTTC.

This clone was detected only a few times. The chain employs TRBV18 and TRBJ2-1; tentative D call: TRBD2 (6 bases). Germline CDR1 and CDR2: KGHSH and LQKENI. V was clipped by 4 bases and J by 0 bases, with 13 bases between them. This CDR3 comprises 16 residues. The CDR3 DNA follows: TGTGCCAGCTCACGGGGACTGGGGAGCTCCTACAATGAGCAGTTCTTC. The encoded protein is CASSRGLGSSYNEQFF.

This clone turned up a few times. This chain's CDR3 is CASSWTRYEQYF. The CDR3 coding sequence is TGTGCCAGCAGTTGGACCCGGTACGAGCAGTACTTC. This rearrangement joins TRBV5-8 to TRBJ2-7; the D is unclear. The CDR3 extends over 12 amino acids. Per germline, CDR1 SGHTS and CDR2 YDEGEE. V lost 5 bases and J 4 bases, leaving 10 bases between the germline ends.

The chain combines TRBV28 with TRBJ2-5; possible D gene TRBD2, 6 bases. Trimming removed 2 bases from V and 4 bases from J, with 17 bases in between. Germline CDR1 and CDR2: MDHEN and SYDVKM. The CDR3 runs 16 residues. CDR3 in DNA: TGTGCCAGCAGTTTAACGGGACTCCAAAGGGGAGAGACCCAGTACTTC. Its translation: CASSLTGLQRGETQYF. Looking up the rest from reference TRBV28 and TRBJ2-5 gives the full variable domain: DVKVTQSSRYLVKRTGEKVFLECVQDMDHENMFWYRQDPGLGLRLIYFSYDVKMKEKGDIPEGYSVSREKKERFSLILESASTNQTSMYLCASSLTGLQRGETQYFGPGTRLLVL.

The rearrangement uses TRBV6-5 and TRBJ2-5; 7 bases agree with TRBD2. From germline, CDR1 is MNHEY and CDR2 SVGAGI. V lost 4 bases, J lost 4 bases, and 3 bases stayed unmatched. The CDR3 runs 13 residues. CDR3 sequence: CASSFSGPETQYF. CDR3 in DNA: TGTGCCAGCAGTTTTAGCGGGCCAGAGACCCAGTACTTC.

The V gene is TRBV5-1, the J gene TRBJ1-4; D ambiguous. From germline, CDR1 is SGHRS and CDR2 YFSETQ. V was pared by 0 bases and J by 5 bases, with 11 bases between. The CDR3 has 15 amino acids. The CDR3 nucleotides read TGCGCCAGCAGCTTGGTGGCCGGAGGGAATGAAAAACTGTTTTTT. It codes for CASSLVAGGNEKLFF. Using reference TRBV5-1 and TRBJ1-4 for the parts outside the CDR3, the full variable domain is KAGVTQTPRYLIKTRGQQVTLSCSPISGHRSVSWYQQTPGQGLQFLFEYFSETQRNKGNFPGRFSGRQFSNSRSEMNVSTLELGDSALYLCASSLVAGGNEKLFFGSGTQLSVL.

This clone was observed a few times. This rearrangement joins TRBV5-1 to TRBJ2-5; no reliable D call. From germline, CDR1 is SGHRS and CDR2 YFSETQ. The CDR3 is 14 residues long. V was pared by 2 bases and J by 3 bases, with 11 bases between. CDR3 sequence: CASSLSRSEETQYF. The DNA of the CDR3 is TGCGCCAGCAGCTTAAGTAGAAGCGAAGAGACCCAGTACTTC.

The chain recombines TRBV4-1 with TRBJ2-3, with D possibly being TRBD2 (5 bases). V shed 1 base and J shed 3 bases, with 11 bases lying between them. This CDR3 contains 15 residues. Germline CDR1 is MGHRA and CDR2 is YSYEKL. The CDR3 nucleotides read TGCGCCAGCAGCCAAGTAACTAGTGGTACAGATACGCAGTATTTT. It translates to CASSQVTSGTDTQYF.